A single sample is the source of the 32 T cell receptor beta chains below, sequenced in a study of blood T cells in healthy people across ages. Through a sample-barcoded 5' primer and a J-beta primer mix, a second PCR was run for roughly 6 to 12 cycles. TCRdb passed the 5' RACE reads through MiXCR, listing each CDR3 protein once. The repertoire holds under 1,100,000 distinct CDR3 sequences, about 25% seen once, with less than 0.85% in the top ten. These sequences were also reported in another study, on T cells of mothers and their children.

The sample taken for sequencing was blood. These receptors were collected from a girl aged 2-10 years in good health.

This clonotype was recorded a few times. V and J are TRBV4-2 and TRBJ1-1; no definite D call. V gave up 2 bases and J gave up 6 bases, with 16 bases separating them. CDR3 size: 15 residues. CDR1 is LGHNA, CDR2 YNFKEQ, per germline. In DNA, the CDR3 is TGTGCCAGCAGCCAACTAAGGACCGCTAGGGCTGAAGCTTTCTTT. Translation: CASSQLRTARAEAFF.

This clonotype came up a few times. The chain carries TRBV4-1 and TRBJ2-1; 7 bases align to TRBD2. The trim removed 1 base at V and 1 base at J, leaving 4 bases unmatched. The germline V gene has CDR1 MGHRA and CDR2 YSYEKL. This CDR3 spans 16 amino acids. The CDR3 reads CASSQGAGRSYNEQFF. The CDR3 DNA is TGCGCCAGCAGCCAAGGAGCGGGAAGGTCCTACAATGAGCAGTTCTTC.

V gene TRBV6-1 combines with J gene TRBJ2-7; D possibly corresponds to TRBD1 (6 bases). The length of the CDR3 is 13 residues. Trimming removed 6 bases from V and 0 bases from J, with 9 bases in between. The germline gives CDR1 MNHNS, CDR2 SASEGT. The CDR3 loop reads CASRHRASYEQYF. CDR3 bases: TGTGCCAGCAGACACAGGGCCTCCTACGAGCAGTACTTC.

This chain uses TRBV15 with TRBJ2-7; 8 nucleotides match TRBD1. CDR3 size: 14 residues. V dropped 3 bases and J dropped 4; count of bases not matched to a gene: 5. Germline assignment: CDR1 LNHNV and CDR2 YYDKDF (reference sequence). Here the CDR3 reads CATSRDRAFYEQYF. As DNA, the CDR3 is TGTGCCACCAGCAGGGACAGGGCTTTTTACGAGCAGTACTTC.

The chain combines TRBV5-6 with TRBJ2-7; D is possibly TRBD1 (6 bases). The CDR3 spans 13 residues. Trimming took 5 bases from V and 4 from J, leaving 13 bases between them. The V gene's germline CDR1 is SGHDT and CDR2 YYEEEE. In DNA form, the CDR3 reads TGTGCCAGCAGTGATTACAGGGTTTACGAGCAGTACTTC. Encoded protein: CASSDYRVYEQYF.

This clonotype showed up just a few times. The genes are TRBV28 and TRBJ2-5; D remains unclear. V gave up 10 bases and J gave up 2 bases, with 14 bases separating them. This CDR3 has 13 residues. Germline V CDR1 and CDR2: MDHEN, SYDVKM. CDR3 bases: TGTGCCACGCAGTGGGGTCTACAAGAGACCCAGTACTTC. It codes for CATQWGLQETQYF.

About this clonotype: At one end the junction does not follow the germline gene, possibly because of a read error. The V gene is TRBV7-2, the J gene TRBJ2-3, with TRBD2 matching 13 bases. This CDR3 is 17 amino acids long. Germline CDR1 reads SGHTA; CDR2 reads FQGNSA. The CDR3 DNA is TGTGCCAGCAGCCCACGCAGACTAGCGGGAGGCTCAGATGCGCAGTATTTT. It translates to CASSPRRLAGGSDAQYF. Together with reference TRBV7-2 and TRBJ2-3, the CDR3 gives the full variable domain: GAGVSQSPSNKVTEKGKDVELRCDPISGHTALYWYRQSLGQGLEFLIYFQGNSAPDKSGLPSDRFSAERTGGSVSTLTIQRTQQEDSAVYLCASSPRRLAGGSDAQYFGPGTRLTVL.

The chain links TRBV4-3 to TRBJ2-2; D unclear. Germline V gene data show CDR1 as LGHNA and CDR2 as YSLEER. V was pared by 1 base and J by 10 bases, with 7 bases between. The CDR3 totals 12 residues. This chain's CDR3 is CASSQGREELFF. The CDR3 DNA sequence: TGCGCCAGCAGCCAAGGTCGAGAGGAGCTGTTTTTT.

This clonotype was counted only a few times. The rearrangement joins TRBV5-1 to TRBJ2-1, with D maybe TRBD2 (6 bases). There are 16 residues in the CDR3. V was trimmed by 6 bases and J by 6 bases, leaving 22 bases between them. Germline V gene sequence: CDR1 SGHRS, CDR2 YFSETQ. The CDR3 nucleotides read TGCGCCAGCACAAATGCCGGGAGAGACGGTTCCAATGAGCAGTTCTTC. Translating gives CASTNAGRDGSNEQFF.

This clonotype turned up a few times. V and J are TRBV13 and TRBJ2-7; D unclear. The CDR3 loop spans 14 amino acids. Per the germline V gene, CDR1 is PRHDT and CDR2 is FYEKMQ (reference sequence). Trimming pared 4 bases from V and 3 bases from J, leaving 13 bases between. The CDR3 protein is CASSSAVAVYEQYF. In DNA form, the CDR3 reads TGTGCCAGCAGCTCCGCGGTTGCTGTCTACGAGCAGTACTTC.

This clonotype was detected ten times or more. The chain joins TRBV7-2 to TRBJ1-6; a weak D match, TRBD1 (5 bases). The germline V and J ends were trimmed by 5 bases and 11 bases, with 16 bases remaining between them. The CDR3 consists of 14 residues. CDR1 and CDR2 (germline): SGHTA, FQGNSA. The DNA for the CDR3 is TGTGCCAGCAGCCCCACCTCCCAGGGCGCACCCCTCCACTTT. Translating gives CASSPTSQGAPLHF. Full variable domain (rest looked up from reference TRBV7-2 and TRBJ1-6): GAGVSQSPSNKVTEKGKDVELRCDPISGHTALYWYRQSLGQGLEFLIYFQGNSAPDKSGLPSDRFSAERTGGSVSTLTIQRTQQEDSAVYLCASSPTSQGAPLHFGNGTRLTVT.

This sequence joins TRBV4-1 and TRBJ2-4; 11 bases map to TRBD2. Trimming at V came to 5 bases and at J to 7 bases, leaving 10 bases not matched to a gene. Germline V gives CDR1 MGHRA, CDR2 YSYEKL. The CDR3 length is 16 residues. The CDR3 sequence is CASSFSRPSGRNIQYF. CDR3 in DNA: TGCGCCAGCAGCTTCAGTCGTCCTAGCGGGAGGAACATTCAGTACTTC.

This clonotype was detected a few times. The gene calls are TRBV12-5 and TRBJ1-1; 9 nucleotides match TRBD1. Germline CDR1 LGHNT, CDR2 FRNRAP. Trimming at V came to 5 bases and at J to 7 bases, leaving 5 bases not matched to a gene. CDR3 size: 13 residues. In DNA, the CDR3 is TGTGCTAGTGGTACTCGACAGGGGGTTGAAGCTTTCTTT. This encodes CASGTRQGVEAFF.

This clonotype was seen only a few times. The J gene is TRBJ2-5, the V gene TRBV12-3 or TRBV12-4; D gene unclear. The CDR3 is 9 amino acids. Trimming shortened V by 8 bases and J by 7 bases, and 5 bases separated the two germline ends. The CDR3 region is CASSGTQYF. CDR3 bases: TGTGCCAGCTCAGGGACCCAGTACTTC.

DNA for the CDR3: TGCAGCGTTGTTGGCTCCGGGACCCCAGATACGCAGTATTTT. Protein product: CSVVGSGTPDTQYF. The genes are TRBV29-1 and TRBJ2-3; D could derive from TRBD1 or TRBD2 (5 bases each). Trimming stripped 4 bases from V and 4 bases from J, with 15 bases between. The CDR3 has 14 residues. The germline gives CDR1 SQVTM, CDR2 ANQGSEA.

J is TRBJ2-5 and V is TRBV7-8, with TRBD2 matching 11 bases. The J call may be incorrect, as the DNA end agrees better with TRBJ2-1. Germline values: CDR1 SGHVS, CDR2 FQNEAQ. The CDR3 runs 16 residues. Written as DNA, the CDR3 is TGTGCCAGCAGCTTTTTAGCGGGGGGGCTTGACAATGAGCAGTTCTTC. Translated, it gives CASSFLAGGLDNEQFF.

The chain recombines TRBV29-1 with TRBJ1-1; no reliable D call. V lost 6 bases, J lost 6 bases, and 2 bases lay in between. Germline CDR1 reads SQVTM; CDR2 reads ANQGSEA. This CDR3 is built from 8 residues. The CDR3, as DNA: TGCAGCGTACCTGAAGCTTTCTTT. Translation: CSVPEAFF.

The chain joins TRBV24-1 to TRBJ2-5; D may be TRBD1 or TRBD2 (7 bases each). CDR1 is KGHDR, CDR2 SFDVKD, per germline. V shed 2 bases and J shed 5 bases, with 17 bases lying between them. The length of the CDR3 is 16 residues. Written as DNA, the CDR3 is TGTGCCACCAGTGATTCGGGAGGACAGGCGAGGGAGACCCAGTACTTC. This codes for CATSDSGGQARETQYF.

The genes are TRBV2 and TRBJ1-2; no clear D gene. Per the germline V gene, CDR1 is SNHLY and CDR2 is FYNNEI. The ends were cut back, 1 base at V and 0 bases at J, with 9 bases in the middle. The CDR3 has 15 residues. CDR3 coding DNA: TGTGCCAGCAGTGAAGGTCGTGGGGCTAACTATGGCTACACCTTC. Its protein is CASSEGRGANYGYTF.

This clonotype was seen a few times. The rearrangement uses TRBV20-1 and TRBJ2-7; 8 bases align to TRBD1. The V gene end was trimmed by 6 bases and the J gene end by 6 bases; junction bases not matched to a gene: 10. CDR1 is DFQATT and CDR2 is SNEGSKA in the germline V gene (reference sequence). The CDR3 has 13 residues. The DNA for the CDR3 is TGCAGTGCCCAGGGACAGGTGTTCTCCGAGCAGTACTTC. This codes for CSAQGQVFSEQYF.

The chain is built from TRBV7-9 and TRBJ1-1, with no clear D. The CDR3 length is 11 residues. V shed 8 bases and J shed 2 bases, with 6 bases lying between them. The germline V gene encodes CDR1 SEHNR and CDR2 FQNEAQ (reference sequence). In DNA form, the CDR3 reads TGTGCCAGCTGGGCTAACACTGAAGCTTTCTTT. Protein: CASWANTEAFF.

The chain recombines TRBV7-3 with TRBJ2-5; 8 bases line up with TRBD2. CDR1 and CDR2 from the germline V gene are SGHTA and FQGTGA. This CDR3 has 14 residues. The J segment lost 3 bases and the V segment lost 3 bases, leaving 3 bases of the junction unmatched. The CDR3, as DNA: TGTGCCAGCAGCTTGGGACTAGGAAAAGAGACCCAGTACTTC. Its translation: CASSLGLGKETQYF.

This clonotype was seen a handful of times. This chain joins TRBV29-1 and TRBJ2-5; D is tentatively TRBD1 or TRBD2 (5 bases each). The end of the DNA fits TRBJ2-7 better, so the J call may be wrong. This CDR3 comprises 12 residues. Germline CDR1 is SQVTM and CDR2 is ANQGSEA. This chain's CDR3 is CSVISGRYEQYF. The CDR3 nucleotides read TGCAGCGTTATCTCGGGGCGCTACGAGCAGTACTTC.

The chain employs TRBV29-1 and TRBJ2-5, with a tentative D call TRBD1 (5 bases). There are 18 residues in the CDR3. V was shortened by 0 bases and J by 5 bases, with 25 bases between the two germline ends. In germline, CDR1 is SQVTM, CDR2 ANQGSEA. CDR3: CSVEDPLFPTGPRETQYF. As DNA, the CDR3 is TGCAGCGTTGAAGATCCTTTGTTCCCAACAGGACCTAGGGAGACCCAGTACTTC.

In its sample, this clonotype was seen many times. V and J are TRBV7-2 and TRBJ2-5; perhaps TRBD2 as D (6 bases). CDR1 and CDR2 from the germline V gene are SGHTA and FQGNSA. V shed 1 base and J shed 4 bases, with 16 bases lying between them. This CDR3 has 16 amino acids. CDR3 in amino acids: CASSLDEGLLGETQYF. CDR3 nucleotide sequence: TGTGCCAGCAGCTTAGACGAAGGACTATTGGGAGAGACCCAGTACTTC.

The CDR3 DNA reads TGTGCCAGCAGTTTACATCTGAACCATGAGCAGTTCTTC. Encoded protein: CASSLHLNHEQFF. This rearrangement joins TRBV27 to TRBJ2-1; no clear D gene. Germline V gives CDR1 MNHEY, CDR2 SMNVEV (reference sequence). Deletions cut 2 bases from V and 8 bases from J, with 10 bases between. The CDR3 is 13 amino acids.

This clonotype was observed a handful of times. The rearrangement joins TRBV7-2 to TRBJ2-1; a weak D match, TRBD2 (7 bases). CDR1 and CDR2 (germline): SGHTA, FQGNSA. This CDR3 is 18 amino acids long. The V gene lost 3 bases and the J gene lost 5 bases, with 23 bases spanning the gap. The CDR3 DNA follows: TGTGCCAGCAGCTTCCACACATTTGTGGGGGGGGCGAACAATGAGCAGTTCTTC. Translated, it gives CASSFHTFVGGANNEQFF.

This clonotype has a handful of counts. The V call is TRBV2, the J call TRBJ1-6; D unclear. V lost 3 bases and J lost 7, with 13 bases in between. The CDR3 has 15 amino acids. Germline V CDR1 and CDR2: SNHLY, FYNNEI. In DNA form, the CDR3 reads TGTGCCAGCAGTGACGAACACAGAATCAATTCACCCCTCCACTTT. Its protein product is CASSDEHRINSPLHF. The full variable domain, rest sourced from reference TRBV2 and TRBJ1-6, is EPEVTQTPSHQVTQMGQEVILRCVPISNHLYFYWYRQILGQKVEFLVSFYNNEISEKSEIFDDQFSVERPDGSNFTLKIRSTKLEDSAMYFCASSDEHRINSPLHFGNGTRLTVT.

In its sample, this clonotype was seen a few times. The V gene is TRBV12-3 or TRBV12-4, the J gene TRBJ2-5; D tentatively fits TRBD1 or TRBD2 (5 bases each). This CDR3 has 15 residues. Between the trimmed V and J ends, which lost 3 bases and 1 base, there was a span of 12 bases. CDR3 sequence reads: CASSFPGAAQETQYF. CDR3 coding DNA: TGTGCCAGCAGTTTTCCCGGGGCTGCCCAAGAGACCCAGTACTTC.

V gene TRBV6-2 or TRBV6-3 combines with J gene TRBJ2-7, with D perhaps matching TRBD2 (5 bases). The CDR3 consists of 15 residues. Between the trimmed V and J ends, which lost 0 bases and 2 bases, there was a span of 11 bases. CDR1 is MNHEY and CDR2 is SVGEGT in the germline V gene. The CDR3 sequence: CASSYSSGWTYEQYF. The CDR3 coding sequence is TGTGCCAGCAGTTACTCTTCGGGGTGGACCTACGAGCAGTACTTC.

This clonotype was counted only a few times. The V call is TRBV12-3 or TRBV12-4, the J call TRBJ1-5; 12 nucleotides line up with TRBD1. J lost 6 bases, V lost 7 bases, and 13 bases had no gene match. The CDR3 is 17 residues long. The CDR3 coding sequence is TGTGCCAGCACAAACGGAGGGACAGGGGGCTTTAGTCAGCCCCAGCATTTT. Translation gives CASTNGGTGGFSQPQHF.

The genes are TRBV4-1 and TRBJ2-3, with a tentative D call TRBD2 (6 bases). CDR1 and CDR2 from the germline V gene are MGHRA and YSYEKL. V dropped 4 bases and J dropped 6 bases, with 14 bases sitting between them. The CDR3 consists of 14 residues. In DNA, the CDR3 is TGCGCCAGCAGCCCATCTAGCGCAGGGGATACGCAGTATTTT. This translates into CASSPSSAGDTQYF.